This TCR beta chain was obtained from a study of human T cells and chemical hapten exposure. In the study overall: Scalp application of diphenylcyclopropenone was performed weekly in patients across the entire approximately 24-week study.

Time point of the sample: patch test 2, 6 weeks after DPC sensitization. The treatment here: therapeutic diphenylcyclopropenone sensitization with weekly scalp DPC. Ahead of each patch test application, blood was drawn. Study results and caveats: The donors suffered from alopecia, so their immune response may not match that of healthy people.

This clonotype was recorded at least ten times. Its cognate antigen is unknown. TCRdb redid the calling of the RACE reads with MiXCR, one entry per CDR3 protein. The sample includes some 45,000 distinct CDR3 sequences, around 8.9% of them seen just once. The CDR3 extends over 18 amino acids. CDR1 SGHTA and CDR2 FQGNSA come from the germline V gene. Losses at the gene ends were 1 base for V and 5 bases for J; bases not matched to a gene: 10. The sample was whole blood, taken in connection with sensitization to the hapten diphenylcyclopropenone (DPC). This chain uses TRBV7-2 with TRBJ2-3; 12 bases map to TRBD2. This TCR came from a woman aged 40 to 55 with alopecia areata. Some clones in this sample may be carry-over from other donors' samples. The CDR3 protein is CASSLVVTSGGPRDTQYF. The CDR3, as DNA: TGTGCCAGCAGCTTAGTTGTAACTAGCGGGGGGCCGAGAGATACGCAGTATTTT.